This passage covers 18 T cell receptor beta chains from one sample sequenced in a study of cytomegalovirus exposure and HLA in healthy donors. The PCR ran on 60 Vbeta and 13 Jbeta primers. Here immunoSEQ multiplex PCR was the method, and the copy in TCRdb shows in-frame clones only, minus some. The data show tens of thousands of clones, roughly 77% seen once. The specimen sequenced was PBMCs. These TCRs come from a woman aged 40 to 55 in good health and CMV-seropositive.

This clone was observed a single time. The rearrangement links TRBV6-4 to TRBJ2-3; D uncertain. The germline gives CDR1 MRHNA, CDR2 SNTAGT. CDR3 length: 14 residues. V lost 4 bases and J 0 bases, leaving 8 bases between the germline ends. The CDR3 region has the DNA TGTGCCAGCAGTGCCTCGAGAAGCACAGATACGCAGTATTTT. This translates into CASSASRSTDTQYF.

The rearrangement uses TRBV6-1 and TRBJ2-3; 10 nucleotides agree with TRBD1. The V segment lost 8 bases and the J segment 1 base; nucleotides outside the gene matches: 6. Germline V gene sequence: CDR1 MNHNS, CDR2 SASEGT. The CDR3 consists of 15 residues. The CDR3 loop reads CASRIGTGGTDTQYF. The CDR3 region has the DNA TGTGCCAGCCGAATCGGGACAGGGGGCACAGATACGCAGTATTTT.

This sequence joins TRBV11-1 and TRBJ2-1, with 8 nucleotides matching TRBD2. V lost 5 bases and J lost 0; bases outside the gene matches: 6. This CDR3 spans 16 amino acids. CDR1 and CDR2 (germline): SGHAT, FQDESV (reference sequence). The CDR3 DNA is TGTGCCAGCAGCCCGAATAGCGGGATCTCCTACAATGAGCAGTTCTTC. Protein sequence: CASSPNSGISYNEQFF.

The rearrangement uses TRBV2 and TRBJ2-2; 13 bases agree with TRBD2. The CDR3 spans 17 residues. V dropped 5 bases and J dropped 5; count of bases not matched to a gene: 8. Germline CDR1 is SNHLY and CDR2 is FYNNEI. This CDR3 reads CASSSLAGGPGTGELFF. The DNA of the CDR3 is TGTGCCAGCAGTTCACTAGCGGGGGGGCCTGGGACCGGGGAGCTGTTTTTT. The variable domain in full, completed from reference TRBV2 and TRBJ2-2, reads EPEVTQTPSHQVTQMGQEVILRCVPISNHLYFYWYRQILGQKVEFLVSFYNNEISEKSEIFDDQFSVERPDGSNFTLKIRSTKLEDSAMYFCASSSLAGGPGTGELFFGEGSRLTVL.

The chain carries TRBV7-2 and TRBJ2-4; TRBD1 matches at 7 bases. Germline CDR1 and CDR2: SGHTA and FQGNSA. Unmatched junction bases numbered 6, after V lost 5 bases and J lost 2 bases. This CDR3 has 15 residues. The CDR3, as DNA: TGTGCCAGCAGCGTCAACAGGGGATCCAAAAACATTCAGTACTTC. Translating it yields CASSVNRGSKNIQYF. The variable domain in full, with the rest retrieved from reference TRBV7-2 and TRBJ2-4, is GAGVSQSPSNKVTEKGKDVELRCDPISGHTALYWYRQSLGQGLEFLIYFQGNSAPDKSGLPSDRFSAERTGGSVSTLTIQRTQQEDSAVYLCASSVNRGSKNIQYFGAGTRLSVL.

The sample holds a few counts of this clone. The chain carries TRBV18 and TRBJ1-1; D is perhaps TRBD1 (5 bases). This CDR3 is built from 15 residues. The ends were cut back, 3 bases at V and 0 bases at J, with 11 bases in the middle. Germline values: CDR1 KGHSH, CDR2 LQKENI. As DNA, the CDR3 is TGTGCCAGCTCACCCCATGTGGACATGAACACTGAAGCTTTCTTT. Protein product: CASSPHVDMNTEAFF.

The chain employs TRBV19 and TRBJ1-5; D unclear. Trimming cost V 7 bases and J 4 bases, with 14 bases left between them. Germline V gene lookup returns CDR1 LNHDA and CDR2 SQIVND (reference sequence). The CDR3 has 14 amino acids. CDR3 residues: CASNPDLGNQPQHF. Here the CDR3 DNA reads TGTGCCAGTAACCCCGACCTAGGAAATCAGCCCCAGCATTTT. Drawing the rest from reference TRBV19 and TRBJ1-5, the complete variable domain is DGGITQSPKYLFRKEGQNVTLSCEQNLNHDAMYWYRQDPGQGLRLIYYSQIVNDFQKGDIAEGYSVSREKKESFPLTVTSAQKNPTAFYLCASNPDLGNQPQHFGDGTRLSIL.

This clone has more than one count but fewer than ten. The junction differs from germline at one of its ends, possibly a read error. V and J are TRBV7-9 and TRBJ2-3; D gene unclear. This CDR3 has 12 residues. The V gene's germline CDR1 is SEHNR and CDR2 FQNEAQ (reference sequence). The DNA of the CDR3 is TGTTCCAGCAGCTATTCCGCAGATACGCAGTATTTT. The encoded protein is CSSSYSADTQYF.

The chain couples TRBV9 to TRBJ2-1; D perhaps matches TRBD2 (5 bases). The CDR3 runs 16 residues. Trimming left V 0 bases short and J 0 bases short, with 10 bases between. Germline lookup yields CDR1 SGDLS and CDR2 YYNGEE. The CDR3 DNA follows: TGTGCCAGCAGCGTAGGCGGAGCGGCCTCCTACAATGAGCAGTTCTTC. Amino acid sequence: CASSVGGAASYNEQFF. The full variable domain, rest sourced from reference TRBV9 and TRBJ2-1, is DSGVTQTPKHLITATGQRVTLRCSPRSGDLSVYWYQQSLDQGLQFLIQYYNGEERAKGNILERFSAQQFPDLHSELNLSSLELGDSALYFCASSVGGAASYNEQFFGPGTRLTVL.

The gene calls are TRBV7-2 and TRBJ1-1; the D is unclear. Trimming removed 2 bases at V and 8 bases at J, with 30 bases between. Per germline, CDR1 SGHTA and CDR2 FQGNSA. CDR3 size: 19 residues. CDR3 sequence (DNA): TGTGCCAGCAGCTTACCATTTCTTAATCGTCCAGGAAGAATCTCAGAAGCTTTCTTT. It codes for CASSLPFLNRPGRISEAFF.

The chain carries TRBV30 and TRBJ1-3; D unresolved. The CDR3 totals 14 residues. V gave up 7 bases and J gave up 4 bases, with 17 bases separating them. CDR1 is GTSNPN and CDR2 is SVGIG in the germline V gene (reference sequence). The CDR3 bases are TGTGCCTCCTCTCGGGGTCTTGGGGGAAACACCATATATTTT. Its protein is CASSRGLGGNTIYF.

The J gene is TRBJ1-1, the V gene TRBV5-1; D not certain. V gave up 4 bases and J gave up 0 bases, with 7 bases separating them. The CDR3 totals 13 residues. Per germline, CDR1 SGHRS and CDR2 YFSETQ. CDR3 in amino acids: CASSGSLNTEAFF. CDR3 DNA sequence: TGCGCCAGCAGCGGCAGTTTGAACACTGAAGCTTTCTTT. Filled out from reference TRBV5-1 and TRBJ1-1, the complete variable domain reads KAGVTQTPRYLIKTRGQQVTLSCSPISGHRSVSWYQQTPGQGLQFLFEYFSETQRNKGNFPGRFSGRQFSNSRSEMNVSTLELGDSALYLCASSGSLNTEAFFGQGTRLTVV.

The chain is built from TRBV25-1 and TRBJ1-1; 7 bases map to TRBD1. Germline lookup yields CDR1 MGHDK and CDR2 SYGVNS. V was pared by 6 bases and J by 3 bases, with 7 bases of the junction left unmatched. The length of the CDR3 is 14 residues. Here the CDR3 DNA reads TGTGCCAGCAGGGCAGGGGGAAAGGACACTGAAGCTTTCTTT. Its protein is CASRAGGKDTEAFF.

The rearrangement uses TRBV6-5 and TRBJ2-3, with TRBD1 matching 8 bases. CDR1 is MNHEY, CDR2 SVGAGI, per germline. The CDR3 has 14 residues. The trim removed 7 bases at V and 3 bases at J, leaving 6 bases unmatched. DNA for the CDR3: TGTGCCAGCACTAGACAGGGGAGAACAGATACGCAGTATTTT. Its translation is CASTRQGRTDTQYF.

The chain uses TRBV7-9 and TRBJ2-5; TRBD2 matches 9 bases. The CDR3 has 16 amino acids. CDR1 and CDR2 (germline): SEHNR, FQNEAQ (reference sequence). The V and J ends lost 4 bases and 3 bases, in that order; junction bases with no gene match: 9. CDR3 region: CASSSSGVRLKETQYF. CDR3 nucleotide sequence: TGTGCCAGCAGCTCTAGCGGGGTTCGTCTGAAAGAGACCCAGTACTTC.

V and J are TRBV5-8 and TRBJ2-3; tentatively, D is TRBD1 (5 bases). Germline V gives CDR1 SGHTS, CDR2 YDEGEE. This CDR3 has 14 amino acids. The V gene lost 1 base and the J gene lost 4 bases, with 10 bases spanning the gap. This chain's CDR3 is CASSLTLGADTQYF. The CDR3 DNA follows: TGTGCCAGCAGCTTGACCCTAGGGGCAGATACGCAGTATTTT.

DNA for the CDR3: TGTGCCAGCAGCGGAGGGTCGGACGAGCAGTACTTC. It specifies CASSGGSDEQYF. The chain joins TRBV6-6 to TRBJ2-5; weak D call: TRBD2 (6 bases). The end of the DNA is better explained by TRBJ2-7, so the J call may be wrong. The CDR3 contains 12 residues. Germline assignment: CDR1 MNHNY and CDR2 SVGAGI (reference sequence).

There are a few counts of this clone. J is TRBJ1-1 and V is TRBV27; D gene uncertain. The germline V gene encodes CDR1 MNHEY and CDR2 SMNVEV (reference sequence). The germline V and J ends were trimmed by 2 bases and 1 base, with 8 bases remaining between them. The length of the CDR3 is 14 residues. This chain's CDR3 is CASSLNSGNTEAFF. CDR3 bases: TGTGCCAGCAGTTTAAATTCAGGGAACACTGAAGCTTTCTTT.